One sample yielded the 3 T cell receptor beta chains listed below, sequenced in a study of T cell responses to AZD1222 COVID-19 vaccine. The protocol was immunoSEQ multiplex PCR, while the TCRdb copy is restricted to in-frame clones and leaves out a portion. The profile shows about 94,000 clones, 70% to 90% of them singletons. This sample comprised peripheral blood, obtained 28 days after the second AZD1222 dose. Every receptor here comes from an adult who received the AZD1222 COVID-19 vaccine.

V gene TRBV6-4 combines with J gene TRBJ1-1; TRBD1 matches at 10 bases. The CDR3 has 12 residues. V shed 11 bases and J 8 bases; nucleotides not matched to a gene: 8. Germline V lookup: CDR1 MRHNA, CDR2 SNTAGT. CDR3 DNA: TGTGCCGGAGGACAGGGGGACCTAGAAGCTTTCTTT. Translation gives CAGGQGDLEAFF.

V gene TRBV5-8 combines with J gene TRBJ1-1; 8 nucleotides match TRBD1. The V segment lost 0 bases and the J segment 0 bases; nucleotides outside the gene matches: 4. The CDR3 contains 16 residues. Germline CDR1 is SGHTS and CDR2 is YDEGEE. The CDR3 loop is CASSLARTGMNTEAFF. As DNA, the CDR3 is TGTGCCAGCAGCTTGGCGCGGACAGGGATGAACACTGAAGCTTTCTTT.

The chain employs TRBV7-2 and TRBJ2-7, with 9 positions matching TRBD1. The V segment lost 6 bases and the J segment 3 bases; nucleotides outside the gene matches: 6. This CDR3 contains 14 residues. CDR1 is SGHTA and CDR2 is FQGNSA in the germline V gene. The CDR3 coding sequence is TGTGCCAGCAGGACCGGGACAGGGAACTACGAGCAGTACTTC. Translated, it gives CASRTGTGNYEQYF.